The rows below give T cell receptor beta chains drawn from one sample of a study of shared clonotypes between healthy human individuals. Profiling relied on immunoSEQ multiplex PCR, and the TCRdb table lists in-frame clones only, not all of them. This sample has about 1.1 million clones; about 80% occur once, and the top ten carry 0.89%. The sequencing sample was made of memory CD4+ T cells from PBMCs. The receptors were sampled from a man younger than 30 in good health. Some clones in this sample may be carry-over from other donors' samples. Both conserved end residues are part of each CDR3. Only some rows state a clone size, as once, few, many or a class for expanded clones.

V gene,clone size,CDR3 length,CDR3 protein
TRBV18,-,13,CASSPDPNYEQYF
TRBV30,-,13,CAWTAGRVGEQYF
TRBV6-5,once,12,CASSSNNNEQFF
TRBV28,-,14,CASKAGGGNTEAFF
TRBV6-1,many,13,CASSEAGFYEQYF
TRBV5-1,-,15,CASSDPSGAYNEQFF
TRBV5-6,few,15,CASSLRQLRSSPLHF
TRBV6-1,-,14,CAGQGSSTGNTIYF
TRBV19,-,13,CASGVERYTEAFF
TRBV7-9,once,13,CASRTLAGAEQYF